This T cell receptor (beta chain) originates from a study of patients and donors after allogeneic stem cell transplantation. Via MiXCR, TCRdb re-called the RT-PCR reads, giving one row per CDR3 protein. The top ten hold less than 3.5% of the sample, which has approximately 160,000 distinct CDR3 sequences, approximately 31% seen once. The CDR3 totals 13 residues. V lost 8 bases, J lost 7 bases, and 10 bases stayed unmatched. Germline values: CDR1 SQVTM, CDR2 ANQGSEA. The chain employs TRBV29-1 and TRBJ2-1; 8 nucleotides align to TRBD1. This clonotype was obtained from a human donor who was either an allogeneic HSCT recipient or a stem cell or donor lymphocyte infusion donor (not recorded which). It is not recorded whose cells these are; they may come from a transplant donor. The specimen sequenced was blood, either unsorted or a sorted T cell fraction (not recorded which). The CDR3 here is CSHWTGNRNEQFF. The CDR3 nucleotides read TGCAGCCACTGGACAGGGAATAGGAATGAGCAGTTCTTC.